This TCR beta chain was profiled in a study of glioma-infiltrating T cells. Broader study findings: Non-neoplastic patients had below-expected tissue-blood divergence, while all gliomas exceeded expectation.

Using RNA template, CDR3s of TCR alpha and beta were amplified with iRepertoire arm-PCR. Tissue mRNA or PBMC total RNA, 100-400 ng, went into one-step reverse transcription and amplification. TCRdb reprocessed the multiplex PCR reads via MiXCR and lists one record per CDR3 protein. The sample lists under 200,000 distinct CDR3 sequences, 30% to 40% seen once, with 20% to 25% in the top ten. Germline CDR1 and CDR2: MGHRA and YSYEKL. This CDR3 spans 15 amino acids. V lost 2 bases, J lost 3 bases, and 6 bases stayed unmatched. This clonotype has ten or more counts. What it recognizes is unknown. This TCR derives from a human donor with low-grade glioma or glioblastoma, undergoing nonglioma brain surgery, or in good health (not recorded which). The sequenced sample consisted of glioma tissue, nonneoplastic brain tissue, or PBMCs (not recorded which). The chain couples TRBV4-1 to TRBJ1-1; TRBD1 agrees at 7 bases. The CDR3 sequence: CASSQPDRADTEAFF. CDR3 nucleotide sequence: TGCGCCAGCAGCCAACCCGACAGGGCGGACACTGAAGCTTTCTTT.